This passage covers 19 T cell receptor beta chains from one sample sequenced in a study of blood T cells in healthy people across ages. It was with a sample-barcoded 5' primer and a J-beta primer mix that a second PCR of roughly 6 to 11 cycles was run. Each CDR3 protein is one row after TCRdb ran MiXCR on the 5' RACE reads. The repertoire holds fewer than 800,000 distinct CDR3 sequences, with 45% to 50% as singletons. The sample taken for sequencing was blood. These receptor sequences come from a woman aged 55-75 years in good health.

J is TRBJ2-5 and V is TRBV5-1, with TRBD2 matching 7 bases. Germline loops: CDR1 SGHRS, CDR2 YFSETQ. V dropped 0 bases and J dropped 5; count of bases not matched to a gene: 10. There are 16 residues in the CDR3. In DNA form, the CDR3 reads TGCGCCAGCAGCTTGGATGAGCGGGACCCGAGGGAGACCCAGTACTTC. This codes for CASSLDERDPRETQYF.

The chain carries TRBV18 and TRBJ2-4, with 8 bases identical to TRBD2. This CDR3 is built from 16 residues. The junction had 12 bases not matched to a gene; V was cut back by 3 bases and J by 8 bases. The germline CDR1 and CDR2 sequences are KGHSH and LQKENI. In nucleotides, the CDR3 is TGTGCCAGCTCACCCCGTGAAGCGGGAGATAGGGACATTCAGTACTTC. The encoded protein is CASSPREAGDRDIQYF.

The gene calls are TRBV5-1 and TRBJ1-2; the match to TRBD1 covers 11 bases. The V gene's germline CDR1 is SGHRS and CDR2 YFSETQ. CDR3 length: 14 amino acids. The ends lost 4 bases at V and 7 bases at J; junction bases unmatched: 6. The CDR3, as DNA: TGCGCCAGCAGCACCGGACAGGGGGCGATTGGCTACACCTTC. This codes for CASSTGQGAIGYTF.

The chain has TRBV20-1 and TRBJ2-2; TRBD2 might be the D (5 bases). Germline V CDR1 and CDR2: DFQATT, SNEGSKA (reference sequence). CDR3 length: 13 amino acids. Trimming stripped 5 bases from V and 5 bases from J, with 12 bases between. In DNA, the CDR3 is TGCAGTGCTGGACGGACTTCTACCGGGGAGCTGTTTTTT. Its translation: CSAGRTSTGELFF.

The chain has TRBV3-1 and TRBJ1-2; D call uncertain. V was cut by 0 bases and J by 0 bases, with 17 bases left in between. CDR1 LGHDT and CDR2 YNNKEL come from the germline V gene (reference sequence). CDR3 length: 18 residues. As DNA, the CDR3 is TGTGCCAGCAGCCAAGAATACGGGCGCGGCCTAGCTAACTATGGCTACACCTTC. Encoded protein: CASSQEYGRGLANYGYTF.

This clonotype has a handful of counts. The V call is TRBV20-1, the J call TRBJ2-5; TRBD1 agrees at 9 bases. With 3 bases clipped from V and 7 bases from J, the junction kept 6 bases outside the gene matches. Germline V gene sequence: CDR1 DFQATT, CDR2 SNEGSKA (reference sequence). This CDR3 is built from 13 residues. The CDR3 nucleotides are TGCAGTGCTAGGGGACAGGGTTTTGGGACCCAGTACTTC. It codes for CSARGQGFGTQYF.

This clonotype was counted a few times. This rearrangement joins TRBV5-1 to TRBJ2-5; 9 bases are a match to TRBD1. The DNA end is a closer match to TRBJ2-7, so the J assignment may be wrong. The V gene's germline CDR1 is SGHRS and CDR2 YFSETQ. This CDR3 is 13 amino acids long. CDR3 protein: CASSTGTGLEQYF. The CDR3 DNA follows: TGCGCCAGCAGCACCGGGACAGGGCTCGAGCAGTACTTC.

The genes are TRBV28 and TRBJ2-7, with 7 positions matching TRBD2. This CDR3 comprises 16 residues. V gave up 4 bases and J gave up 7 bases; unmatched junction bases: 16. Germline V gives CDR1 MDHEN, CDR2 SYDVKM. The chain's CDR3 is CASSSQLADITFEQYF. The CDR3 nucleotides read TGTGCCAGCAGTTCGCAGCTAGCGGACATAACCTTTGAGCAGTACTTC.

This clonotype turned up a few times. The junction differs from germline at one of its ends, possibly a read error. V and J are TRBV9 and TRBJ1-2, with D hard to call. CDR1 and CDR2 from the germline V gene are SGDLS and YYNGEE. The CDR3 runs 17 residues. In nucleotides, the CDR3 is TGTACCAGCAGCGTAGGCCCAACCGGGATCTGGAGGTATGGCTACACCTTC. Protein sequence: CTSSVGPTGIWRYGYTF.

In this sample, this clonotype turned up a few times. The chain has TRBV7-2 and TRBJ1-2, with unresolved D. CDR1 is SGHTA and CDR2 is FQGNSA in the germline V gene. Deletions cut 1 base from V and 3 bases from J, with 15 bases between. The CDR3 sequence is 16 residues long. CDR3 region: CASSLVQSARDYGYTF. The CDR3 nucleotides read TGTGCCAGCAGCTTAGTCCAGTCGGCGAGGGACTATGGCTACACCTTC.

The V and J genes are TRBV20-1 and TRBJ2-7; 12 bases line up with TRBD2. The CDR3 has 16 residues. After removal of 6 bases from V and 2 bases from J, the junction contained 11 bases not matched to a gene. Germline V CDR1 and CDR2: DFQATT, SNEGSKA (reference sequence). The CDR3 sequence: CSAFPKGLAGPYEQYF. The CDR3 DNA is TGCAGTGCCTTTCCCAAGGGACTAGCGGGCCCCTACGAGCAGTACTTC.

The CDR3 sequence: CASSQEASGNIQYF. DNA of the CDR3: TGTGCCAGCAGCCAAGAGGCTAGCGGGAACATTCAGTACTTC. V gene TRBV3-1 combines with J gene TRBJ2-4, with TRBD2 identical over 8 bases. Looked up from germline, CDR1 is LGHDT and CDR2 is YNNKEL (reference sequence). The CDR3 totals 14 residues. The V and J ends lost 0 bases and 7 bases, in that order; junction bases with no gene match: 2.

At least ten counts were recorded for this clonotype. V gene TRBV27 combines with J gene TRBJ2-4; a weak D match, TRBD2 (5 bases). Looked up from germline, CDR1 is MNHEY and CDR2 is SMNVEV (reference sequence). The germline V and J ends were trimmed by 5 bases and 2 bases, with 10 bases remaining between them. This CDR3 contains 14 residues. The CDR3 loop is CASSLEGPKNIQYF. The CDR3 coding sequence is TGTGCCAGCAGTCTCGAGGGTCCCAAAAACATTCAGTACTTC.

The rearrangement uses TRBV12-3 or TRBV12-4 and TRBJ2-6; 9 bases map to TRBD1. CDR3 size: 16 residues. Trimming cost V 8 bases and J 1 base; bases outside gene matches: 6. The CDR3 sequence: CASFGTGLSGANVLTF. CDR3 nucleotides: TGTGCCAGCTTCGGGACAGGGTTGTCTGGGGCCAACGTCCTGACTTTC.

Turning to this clonotype: At one end, the junction sequence differs from germline, possibly due to a read error. The chain carries TRBV11-2 and TRBJ1-2; perhaps TRBD1 as D (6 bases). In germline, CDR1 is SGHAT, CDR2 FQNNGV. The CDR3 sequence is 15 residues long. The CDR3 is CAGSLNPQGVYGYTF. The CDR3 DNA follows: TGTGCCGGCAGCTTAAATCCACAGGGCGTCTATGGCTACACCTTC.

The table lists this clonotype with a few counts. The chain has TRBV9 and TRBJ2-1, with 8 bases that match TRBD1. V lost 3 bases to trimming and J lost 4 bases; unmatched junction nucleotides: 3. The CDR3 is made up of 14 amino acids. Germline-derived CDR1 and CDR2 are SGDLS and YYNGEE. The CDR3 sequence: CASSAGTGYNEQFF. CDR3 DNA sequence: TGTGCCAGCAGCGCGGGGACAGGTTACAATGAGCAGTTCTTC.

Ten or more counts support this clonotype. The gene calls are TRBV2 and TRBJ1-6; D is perhaps TRBD1 (6 bases). V was pared by 8 bases and J by 7 bases, with 18 bases between. Per the germline V gene, CDR1 is SNHLY and CDR2 is FYNNEI. The CDR3 is 15 amino acids. The CDR3 spells CASLRPGTGNSPLHF. CDR3 nucleotide sequence: TGTGCCAGCCTTAGGCCCGGCACAGGGAATTCACCCCTCCACTTT.

This clonotype was found many times. The rearrangement joins TRBV11-2 to TRBJ2-1; 10 bases align to TRBD2. This CDR3 has 14 amino acids. Germline CDR1 is SGHAT and CDR2 is FQNNGV. After removal of 5 bases from V and 7 bases from J, the junction contained 5 bases not matched to a gene. The CDR3 region has the DNA TGTGCCAGCAGCCGACTAGCGGGCGGGAATGAGCAGTTCTTC. It yields the protein CASSRLAGGNEQFF.

The J gene is TRBJ2-3, the V gene TRBV5-6; perhaps TRBD2 as D (6 bases). Germline CDR1 is SGHDT and CDR2 is YYEEEE. V was pared by 6 bases and J by 2 bases, with 13 bases between. CDR3 size: 14 residues. In DNA form, the CDR3 reads TGTGCCAGCACATATAGCGGTAACACAGATACGCAGTATTTT. Its protein is CASTYSGNTDTQYF.